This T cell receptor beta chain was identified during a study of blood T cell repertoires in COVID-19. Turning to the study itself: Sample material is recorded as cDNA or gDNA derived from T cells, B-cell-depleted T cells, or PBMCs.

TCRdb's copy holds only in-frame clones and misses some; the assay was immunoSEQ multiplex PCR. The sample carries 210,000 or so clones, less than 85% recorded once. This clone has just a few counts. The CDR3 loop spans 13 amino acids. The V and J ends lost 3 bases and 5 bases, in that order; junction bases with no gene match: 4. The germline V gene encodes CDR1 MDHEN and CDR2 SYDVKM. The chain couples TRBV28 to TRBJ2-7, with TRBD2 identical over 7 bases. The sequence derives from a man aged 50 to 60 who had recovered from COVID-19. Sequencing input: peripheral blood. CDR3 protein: CASSFSGGHEQYF. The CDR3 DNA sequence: TGTGCCAGCAGTTTTTCGGGAGGTCACGAGCAGTACTTC.